One and the same sample provided the 4 T cell receptor beta chains below, sequenced in a study of T-cell memory formation after mild COVID-19. TCRdb passed the 5' RACE reads through MiXCR, listing each CDR3 protein once. The table includes under 150,000 distinct CDR3 sequences, about 20% detected once. The material sequenced was PBMCs or a T cell subset sorted from them (not recorded which). All receptors derive from a man in his late teens or twenties who had mild COVID-19 (a few samples of this study predate the infection). Cell type and time point are not known.

The chain recombines TRBV27 with TRBJ1-5, with D unresolved. CDR3 size: 14 residues. Trimming shortened V by 3 bases and J by 7 bases, and 13 bases separated the two germline ends. The germline V gene encodes CDR1 MNHEY and CDR2 SMNVEV (reference sequence). This CDR3 is CASSFRGIGQPQHF. The CDR3 nucleotides are TGTGCCAGCAGTTTTCGAGGGATTGGGCAGCCCCAGCATTTT.

This clonotype has a handful of counts. This chain links TRBV9 with TRBJ2-1, with D tentatively TRBD1 (7 bases). CDR1 and CDR2 (germline): SGDLS, YYNGEE. Trimming removed 4 bases at V and 4 bases at J, with 9 bases between. The CDR3 has 13 residues. The CDR3 coding sequence is TGTGCCAGCAGCCAGGGGGGATACAATGAGCAGTTCTTC. Protein sequence: CASSQGGYNEQFF.

The chain has TRBV20-1 and TRBJ2-3; either TRBD1 or TRBD2 may supply D (5 bases each). Trimming removed 6 bases from V and 1 base from J, with 14 bases in between. The CDR3 loop spans 14 amino acids. In germline, CDR1 is DFQATT, CDR2 SNEGSKA (reference sequence). The CDR3 DNA follows: TGCAGTGCGAGACAGCGGATGGGCACAGATACGCAGTATTTT. Translated, it gives CSARQRMGTDTQYF.

This clonotype was picked up a small number of times. The chain uses TRBV27 and TRBJ2-1; D is undetermined. The CDR3 extends over 12 amino acids. CDR1 is MNHEY, CDR2 SMNVEV, per germline (reference sequence). The germline V and J ends were trimmed by 5 bases and 8 bases, with 10 bases remaining between them. In nucleotides, the CDR3 is TGTGCCAGCAGTGGGGTCACCCATGAGCAGTTCTTC. It is translated as CASSGVTHEQFF.